The rows below give T cell receptor beta chains drawn from one sample of a study of response to subunit inactivated influenza vaccine. One entry per CDR3 protein results from TCRdb running MiXCR on the RT-PCR reads. The table has 630,000 or so distinct CDR3 sequences, approximately 15% seen once. Specimen: PBMCs from blood, collected 11 to 12 days after vaccination. These receptors were taken from a man aged 45 to 65 who received an inactivated influenza vaccine. Each CDR3 is given with its conserved first and last residue. Each record gives: J gene, V gene, CDR3 protein.

J gene: TRBJ2-1
V gene: TRBV20-1
CDR3 protein: CSARDWGSALDEQFF

J gene: TRBJ2-2
V gene: TRBV12-3/TRBV12-4
CDR3 protein: CASLVGLATTGELFF

J gene: TRBJ2-7
V gene: TRBV11-3
CDR3 protein: CASSPRGVAGIHEQYF

J gene: TRBJ2-7
V gene: TRBV6-2/TRBV6-3
CDR3 protein: CASRRTSESSYEQYF

J gene: TRBJ2-1
V gene: TRBV3-1
CDR3 protein: CASSQELAGGLYNEQFF

J gene: TRBJ1-4
V gene: TRBV7-9
CDR3 protein: CASSLNRGGNEKLFF

J gene: TRBJ2-1
V gene: TRBV11-2
CDR3 protein: CASSLVRGPYNEQFF

J gene: TRBJ1-5
V gene: TRBV10-3
CDR3 protein: CAISEDSRSQPQHF

J gene: TRBJ2-1
V gene: TRBV5-1
CDR3 protein: CASSPRQEGPYNEQFF

J gene: TRBJ2-7
V gene: TRBV7-8
CDR3 protein: CASSLSRYHEQYF

J gene: TRBJ1-5
V gene: TRBV29-1
CDR3 protein: CSVNIAGGEGQPQHF

J gene: TRBJ2-3
V gene: TRBV6-5
CDR3 protein: CASSYGASGRDTDTQYF

J gene: TRBJ2-3
V gene: TRBV7-3
CDR3 protein: CASSSRQGPAGVDTQYF

J gene: TRBJ1-6
V gene: TRBV4-3
CDR3 protein: CASSQDQGWNSPLHF

J gene: TRBJ2-3
V gene: TRBV28
CDR3 protein: CASRKGSTDTQYF